The clone carrying this T cell receptor beta chain was counted many times. Its antigen remains unknown. This sample was included in a study of T-cell reconstitution after alpha-beta-depleted transplantation in children. Findings and caveats of the study: From newly produced T cells came most of the T-cell counts and diversity one year after transplant. About two months after transplant, alpha-beta T cells reportedly came from several hundred expanded graft clones. Elevated TCRbeta diversity at day 60 was traced, in some patients, to surviving recipient T cells and thymic progenitors.

CDR1 and CDR2 from the germline V gene are KGHSH and LQKENI. V dropped 5 bases and J dropped 1 base, with 8 bases sitting between them. The CDR3 is made up of 13 amino acids. Construction of the TCRbeta library involved unique molecular identifiers. TCRdb processed the PCR reads anew with MiXCR; each CDR3 protein has one entry. Among under 35,000 distinct CDR3 sequences listed, roughly 6.3% were seen once. The source material was PBMCs, mostly from graft donor cells, sampled 180 days after TCRalphabeta/CD19-depleted stem cell transplant. The TCR comes from a male patient aged 10-17 years who had a stem cell transplant for acute myeloid leukemia, so the T cells may come from the graft donor. The rearrangement joins TRBV18 to TRBJ2-5; TRBD1 is a possible D gene (6 bases). CDR3 region: CASSGQIQETQYF. DNA for the CDR3: TGTGCCAGCTCAGGACAGATCCAAGAGACCCAGTACTTC.